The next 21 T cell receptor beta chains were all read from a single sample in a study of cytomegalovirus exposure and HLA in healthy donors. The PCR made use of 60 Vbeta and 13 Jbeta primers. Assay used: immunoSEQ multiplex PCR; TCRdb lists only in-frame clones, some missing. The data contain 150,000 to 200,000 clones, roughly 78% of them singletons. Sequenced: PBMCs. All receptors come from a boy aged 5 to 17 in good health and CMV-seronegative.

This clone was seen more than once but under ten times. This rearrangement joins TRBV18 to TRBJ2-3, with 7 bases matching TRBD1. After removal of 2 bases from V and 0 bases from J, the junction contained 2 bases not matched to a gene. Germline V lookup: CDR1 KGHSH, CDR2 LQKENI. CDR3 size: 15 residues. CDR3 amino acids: CASSPTGASTDTQYF. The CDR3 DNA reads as TGTGCCAGCTCACCAACAGGGGCTAGCACAGATACGCAGTATTTT.

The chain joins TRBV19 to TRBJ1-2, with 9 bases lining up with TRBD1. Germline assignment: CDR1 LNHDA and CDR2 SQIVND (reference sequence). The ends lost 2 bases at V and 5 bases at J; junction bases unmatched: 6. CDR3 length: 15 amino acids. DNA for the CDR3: TGTGCCAGTAGTATATCGCTGGGGACAGGGTATGGCTACACCTTC. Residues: CASSISLGTGYGYTF.

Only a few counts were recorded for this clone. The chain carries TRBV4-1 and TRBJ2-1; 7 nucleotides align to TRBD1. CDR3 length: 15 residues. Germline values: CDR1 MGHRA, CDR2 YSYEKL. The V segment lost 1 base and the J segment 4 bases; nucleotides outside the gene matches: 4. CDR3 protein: CASSQGVRGYNEQFF. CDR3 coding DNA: TGCGCCAGCAGCCAAGGTGTCAGGGGGTACAATGAGCAGTTCTTC.

In nucleotides, the CDR3 is TGTGCCAGCAGCGCCCTCCAGCGGGAGGGCCGGGATACGCAGTATTTT. Its translation is CASSALQREGRDTQYF. The chain employs TRBV7-9 and TRBJ2-3, with 10 bases matching TRBD2. The germline gives CDR1 SEHNR, CDR2 FQNEAQ (reference sequence). Trimming took 5 bases from V and 6 from J; bases not matched to a gene: 11. The CDR3 has 16 residues.

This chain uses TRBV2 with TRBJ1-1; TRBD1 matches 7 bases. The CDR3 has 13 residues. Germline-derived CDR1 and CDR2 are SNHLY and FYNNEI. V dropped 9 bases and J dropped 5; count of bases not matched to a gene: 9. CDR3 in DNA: TGTGCCAGTAGTCGACAGGGCTATACTGAAGCTTTCTTT. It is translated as CASSRQGYTEAFF.

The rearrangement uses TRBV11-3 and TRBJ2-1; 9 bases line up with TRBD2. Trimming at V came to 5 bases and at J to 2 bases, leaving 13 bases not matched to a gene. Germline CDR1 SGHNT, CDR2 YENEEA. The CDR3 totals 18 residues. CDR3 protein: CASSPQPSREGPYNEQFF. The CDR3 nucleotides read TGTGCCAGCAGCCCCCAACCCTCGCGGGAGGGCCCCTACAATGAGCAGTTCTTC.

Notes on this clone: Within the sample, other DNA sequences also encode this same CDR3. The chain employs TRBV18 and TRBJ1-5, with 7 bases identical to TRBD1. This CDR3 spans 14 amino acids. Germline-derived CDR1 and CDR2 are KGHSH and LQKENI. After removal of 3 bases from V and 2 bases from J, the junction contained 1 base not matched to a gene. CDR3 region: CASSPGQGNQPQHF. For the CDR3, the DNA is TGTGCCAGCTCACCCGGACAGGGCAATCAGCCCCAGCATTTT.

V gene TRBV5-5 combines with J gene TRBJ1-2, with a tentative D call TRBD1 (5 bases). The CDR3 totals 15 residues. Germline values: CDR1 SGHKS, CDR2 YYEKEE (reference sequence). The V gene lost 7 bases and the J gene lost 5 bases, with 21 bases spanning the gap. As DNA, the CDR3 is TGTGCCAGCTGGGGGGGTGGGGAAGGTGAATATGGCTACACCTTC. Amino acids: CASWGGGEGEYGYTF.

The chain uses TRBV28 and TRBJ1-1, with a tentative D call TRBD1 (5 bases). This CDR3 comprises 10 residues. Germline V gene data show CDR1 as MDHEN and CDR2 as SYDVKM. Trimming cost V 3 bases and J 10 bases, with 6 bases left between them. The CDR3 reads CASSLGRAFF. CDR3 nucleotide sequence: TGTGCCAGCAGTTTGGGGCGAGCTTTCTTT.

CDR3: CASTWGTAGSYTF. CDR3 bases: TGTGCCAGCACGTGGGGAACAGCGGGGAGCTACACCTTC. The genes are TRBV13 and TRBJ1-2; D gene uncertain. Trimming took off 7 bases at V and 9 bases at J, with 18 bases between the two ends. Looked up from germline, CDR1 is PRHDT and CDR2 is FYEKMQ (reference sequence). The CDR3 contains 13 residues.

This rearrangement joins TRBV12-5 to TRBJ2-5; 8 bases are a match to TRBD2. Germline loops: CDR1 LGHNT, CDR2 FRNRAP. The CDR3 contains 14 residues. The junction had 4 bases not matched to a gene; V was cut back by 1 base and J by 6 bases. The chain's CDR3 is CASGLAGGEKTQYF. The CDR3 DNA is TGTGCTAGTGGTTTGGCGGGAGGGGAAAAGACCCAGTACTTC.

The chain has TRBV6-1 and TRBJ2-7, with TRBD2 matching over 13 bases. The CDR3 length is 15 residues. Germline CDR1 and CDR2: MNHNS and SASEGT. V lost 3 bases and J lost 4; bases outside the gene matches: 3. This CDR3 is CASSETTSGGYEQYF. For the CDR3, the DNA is TGTGCCAGCAGTGAGACGACTAGCGGGGGGTACGAGCAGTACTTC.

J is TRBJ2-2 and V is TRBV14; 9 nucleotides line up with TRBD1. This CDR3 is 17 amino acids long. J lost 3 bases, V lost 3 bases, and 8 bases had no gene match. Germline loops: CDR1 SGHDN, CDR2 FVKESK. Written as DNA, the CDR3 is TGTGCCAGCAGCCAGCACGGGACAGGGTATTACACCGGGGAGCTGTTTTTT. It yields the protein CASSQHGTGYYTGELFF.

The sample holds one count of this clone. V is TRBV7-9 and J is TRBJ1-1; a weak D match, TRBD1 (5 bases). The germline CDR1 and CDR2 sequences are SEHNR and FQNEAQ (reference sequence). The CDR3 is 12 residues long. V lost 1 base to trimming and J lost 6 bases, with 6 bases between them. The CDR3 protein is CASSLGQSEAFF. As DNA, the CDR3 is TGTGCCAGCAGCTTAGGACAGTCTGAAGCTTTCTTT.

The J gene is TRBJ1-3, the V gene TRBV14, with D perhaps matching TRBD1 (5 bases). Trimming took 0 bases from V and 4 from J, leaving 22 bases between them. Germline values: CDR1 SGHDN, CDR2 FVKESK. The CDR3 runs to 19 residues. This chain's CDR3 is CASSQELLGTLGGGNTIYF. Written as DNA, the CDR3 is TGTGCCAGCAGCCAAGAGCTCCTCGGGACTCTTGGAGGGGGAAACACCATATATTTT.

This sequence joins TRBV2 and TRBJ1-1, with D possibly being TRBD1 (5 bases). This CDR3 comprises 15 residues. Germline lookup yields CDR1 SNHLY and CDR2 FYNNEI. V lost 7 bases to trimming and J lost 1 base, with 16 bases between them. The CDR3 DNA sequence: TGTGCCAGCACCCCGGGAGGGGCAACGAACACTGAAGCTTTCTTT. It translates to CASTPGGATNTEAFF.

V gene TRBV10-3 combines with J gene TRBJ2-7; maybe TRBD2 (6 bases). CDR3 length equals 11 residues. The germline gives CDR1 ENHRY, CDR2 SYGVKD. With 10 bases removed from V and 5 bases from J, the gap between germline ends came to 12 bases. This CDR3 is CATGPGDEQYF. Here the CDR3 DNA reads TGTGCCACCGGACCGGGGGACGAGCAGTACTTC.

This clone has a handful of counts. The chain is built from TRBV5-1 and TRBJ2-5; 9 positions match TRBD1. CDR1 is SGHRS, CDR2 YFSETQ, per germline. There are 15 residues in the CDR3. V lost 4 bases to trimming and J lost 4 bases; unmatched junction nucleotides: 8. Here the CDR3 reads CASSRGDRERETQYF. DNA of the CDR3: TGCGCCAGCAGCAGAGGGGACAGGGAGAGAGAGACCCAGTACTTC.

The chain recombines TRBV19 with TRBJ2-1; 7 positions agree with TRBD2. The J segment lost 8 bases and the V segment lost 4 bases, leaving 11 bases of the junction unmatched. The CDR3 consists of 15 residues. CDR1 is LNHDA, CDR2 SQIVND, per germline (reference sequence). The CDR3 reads CASSRGSGEWDEQFF. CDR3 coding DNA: TGTGCCAGTAGTAGAGGCAGCGGGGAGTGGGATGAGCAGTTCTTC.

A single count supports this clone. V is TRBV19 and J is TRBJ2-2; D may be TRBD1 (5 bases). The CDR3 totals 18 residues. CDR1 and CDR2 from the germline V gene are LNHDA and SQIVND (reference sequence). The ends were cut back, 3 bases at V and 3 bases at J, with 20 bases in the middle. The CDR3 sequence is CASSMSWGRLVDTGELFF. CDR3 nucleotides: TGTGCCAGTAGTATGTCCTGGGGCCGACTGGTCGACACCGGGGAGCTGTTTTTT.

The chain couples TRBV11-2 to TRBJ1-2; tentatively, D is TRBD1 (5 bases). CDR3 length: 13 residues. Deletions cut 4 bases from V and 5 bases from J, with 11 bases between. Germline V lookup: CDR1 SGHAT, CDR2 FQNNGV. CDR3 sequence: CASSSNRPYGYTF. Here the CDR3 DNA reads TGTGCCAGCAGCTCAAACAGGCCGTATGGCTACACCTTC. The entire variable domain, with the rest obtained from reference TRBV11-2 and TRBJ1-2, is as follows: EAGVAQSPRYKIIEKRQSVAFWCNPISGHATLYWYQQILGQGPKLLIQFQNNGVVDDSQLPKDRFSAERLKGVDSTLKIQPAKLEDSAVYLCASSSNRPYGYTFGSGTRLTVV.